This T cell receptor (beta chain) is drawn from a study of shared clonotypes between healthy human individuals. About the research overall: The donor pool was made up of a couple of women and a few men aged 18 to 49.

The CDR3 consists of 15 residues. Trimming cost V 3 bases and J 3 bases; bases outside gene matches: 3. From germline, CDR1 is MNHEY and CDR2 SMNVEV (reference sequence). The method was immunoSEQ multiplex PCR; TCRdb's version includes in-frame clones alone and lacks a portion of them. The repertoire holds more than 2 million clones, with 90% to 96% as singletons. This sequence originates from a man aged 18 to 29 in good health. The J gene is TRBJ2-1, the V gene TRBV27; TRBD2 aligns across 9 bases. The sample comprised naive CD4+ T cells sorted from blood. Subset noted: CD45RA+ positively selected. CDR3 nucleotide sequence: TGTGCCAGCAGTTTGCCTAGCGGGGACTACAATGAGCAGTTCTTC. This sequence encodes CASSLPSGDYNEQFF.